The clone carrying this T cell receptor beta chain was counted a few times. Its target is not known. Unique molecular identifiers were present in the TCR beta cDNA libraries. TCRdb recomputed calls from the PCR reads with MiXCR, one row per CDR3 protein. Of about 400,000 distinct CDR3 sequences in the sample, 30% to 45% were seen once. The data derive from a study of post-analysis software for immune sequencing data. Germline assignment: CDR1 SGHDT and CDR2 YYEEEE. Trimming removed 2 bases from V and 2 bases from J, with 8 bases in between. The CDR3 totals 14 residues. General study results and limits: Roughly five TRBV segments were more frequent in patients than controls; TRBV5-6, TRBV5-1 and TRBV20-1 belonged to this group. Comparison with controls showed significantly lower normalized Chao1 diversity in multiple sclerosis patients.

What was sequenced was blood. This TCR came from a girl between 5 and 17 years old with multiple sclerosis. The chain joins TRBV5-6 to TRBJ2-1; no reliable D call. The CDR3 DNA reads TGTGCCAGCAGCTTAATAGTCCCCTACAATGAGCAGTTCTTC. Its protein is CASSLIVPYNEQFF.